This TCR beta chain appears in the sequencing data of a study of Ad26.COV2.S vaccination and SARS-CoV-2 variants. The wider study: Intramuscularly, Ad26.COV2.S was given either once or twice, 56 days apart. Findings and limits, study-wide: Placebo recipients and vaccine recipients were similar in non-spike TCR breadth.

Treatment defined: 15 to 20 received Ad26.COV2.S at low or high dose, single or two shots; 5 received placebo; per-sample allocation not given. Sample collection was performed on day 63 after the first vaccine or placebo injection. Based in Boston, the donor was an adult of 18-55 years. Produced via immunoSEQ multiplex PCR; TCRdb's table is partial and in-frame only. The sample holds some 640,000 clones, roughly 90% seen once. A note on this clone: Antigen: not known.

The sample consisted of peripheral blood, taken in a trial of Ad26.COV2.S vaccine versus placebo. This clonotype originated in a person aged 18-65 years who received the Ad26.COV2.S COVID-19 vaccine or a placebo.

This CDR3 is CASSSRGLAGPGELFF. The CDR3 bases are TGTGCCAGCAGTTCCCGAGGACTAGCGGGACCCGGGGAGCTGTTTTTT. The chain carries TRBV27 and TRBJ2-2; 12 nucleotides align to TRBD2. Unmatched junction bases numbered 6, after V lost 4 bases and J lost 6 bases. Germline V gene sequence: CDR1 MNHEY, CDR2 SMNVEV (reference sequence). This CDR3 has 16 residues.